This TCR beta chain originates from a study of T cell responses to AZD1222 COVID-19 vaccine. Points from the study as a whole: Rises in breadth and depth of Spike-specific TCRs came after two AZD1222 doses. Baseline seropositivity characterized only a handful of AZD1222 recipients. Unmutated variant regions are reportedly the target of nearly half of TCRs that are spike-specific.

This CDR3 contains 12 residues. V was trimmed by 3 bases and J by 4 bases, leaving 6 bases between them. CDR1 and CDR2 from the germline V gene are SNHLY and FYNNEI. Notes on this clone: The antigen is undetermined.

Sequencing used immunoSEQ multiplex PCR; TCRdb keeps in-frame clones, though not all of them. The data show some 100,000 clones, around 83% seen once. J is TRBJ1-2 and V is TRBV2; the D is unclear. The sequencing used peripheral blood, collected on day 0 of AZD1222 vaccination. This receptor was taken from an adult in good health. In DNA, the CDR3 is TGTGCCAGCAGTGATATGGTCTATGGCTACACCTTC. Its protein product is CASSDMVYGYTF.